Below, 24 T cell receptor beta chains from the same sample are listed, as sequenced in a study of T-cell memory formation after mild COVID-19. One entry per CDR3 protein, called by TCRdb with MiXCR from the 5' RACE reads. The sample includes just over 400,000 distinct CDR3 sequences, 20% to 30% of them seen just once. Sequenced: PBMCs or a T cell subset sorted from them (not recorded which). These receptors were taken from an adult woman who had mild COVID-19 (a few samples of this study predate the infection). Cell type and time point are not known.

This clonotype was observed a few times. This chain links TRBV2 with TRBJ2-7; the D gene is possibly TRBD2 (7 bases). Germline CDR1 reads SNHLY; CDR2 reads FYNNEI. CDR3 length: 14 amino acids. V lost 7 bases to trimming and J lost 2 bases, with 15 bases between them. As DNA, the CDR3 is TGTGCCAGCAAGGGGGGAGGGCCCCCCTACGAGCAGTACTTC. It translates to CASKGGGPPYEQYF.

The chain couples TRBV11-1 to TRBJ2-1; 11 bases map to TRBD1. The CDR3 is made up of 15 amino acids. J was trimmed by 7 bases and V by 4 bases; bases with no gene match: 6. The germline V gene encodes CDR1 SGHAT and CDR2 FQDESV (reference sequence). The CDR3 protein is CASSSGQGVINEQFF. CDR3 bases: TGTGCCAGCAGCTCGGGACAGGGGGTGATAAATGAGCAGTTCTTC. Using reference TRBV11-1 and TRBJ2-1 for the parts outside the CDR3, the full variable domain is EAEVAQSPRYKITEKSQAVAFWCDPISGHATLYWYRQILGQGPELLVQFQDESVVDDSQLPKDRFSAERLKGVDSTLKIQPAELGDSAMYLCASSSGQGVINEQFFGPGTRLTVL.

This clonotype was recorded once. CDR3: CASSPRSGLNTEAFF. CDR3 sequence (DNA): TGTGCCAGCAGCCCTCGTTCAGGGTTGAACACTGAAGCTTTCTTT. The V and J genes are TRBV9 and TRBJ1-1; perhaps TRBD1 as D (5 bases). Trimming cost V 4 bases and J 0 bases, with 13 bases left between them. Per germline, CDR1 SGDLS and CDR2 YYNGEE. The CDR3 runs 15 residues.

The table lists this clonotype with a few counts. The gene calls are TRBV12-3 or TRBV12-4 and TRBJ1-2; D is undetermined. This CDR3 comprises 13 residues. Between the trimmed V and J ends, which lost 6 bases and 5 bases, there was a span of 13 bases. CDR3: CASSLPGWYGYTF. As DNA, the CDR3 is TGTGCCAGCAGCCTTCCCGGGTGGTATGGCTACACCTTC.

The chain uses TRBV5-4 and TRBJ2-1; D uncertain. The V end was cut by 0 bases, the J end by 1 base, with 5 bases between. Germline V gives CDR1 SGHNT, CDR2 YYREEE (reference sequence). The CDR3 is 14 residues long. The CDR3 reads CASSLDYSYNEQFF. The CDR3, as DNA: TGTGCCAGCAGCTTGGACTATTCCTACAATGAGCAGTTCTTC.

The CDR3 DNA reads TGCAGCGTTGTCCTTACCGGGGCGGGCACTGAAGCTTTCTTT. It translates to CSVVLTGAGTEAFF. J is TRBJ1-1 and V is TRBV29-1; a possible D gene is TRBD1 (5 bases). Trimming took off 4 bases at V and 4 bases at J, with 16 bases between the two ends. Germline V gene data show CDR1 as SQVTM and CDR2 as ANQGSEA. The CDR3 contains 14 residues.

V gene TRBV9 combines with J gene TRBJ2-5; D is perhaps TRBD1 (6 bases). V was clipped by 4 bases and J by 2 bases, with 15 bases between them. This CDR3 has 15 amino acids. In germline, CDR1 is SGDLS, CDR2 YYNGEE. The CDR3 reads CASSLAGTTQETQYF. In DNA form, the CDR3 reads TGTGCCAGCAGCCTAGCCGGGACAACACAAGAGACCCAGTACTTC.

Only a few counts were recorded for this clonotype. The J gene is TRBJ2-4, the V gene TRBV12-3 or TRBV12-4; D remains unclear. V lost 3 bases and J 0 bases, leaving 9 bases between the germline ends. This CDR3 has 15 amino acids. The CDR3, as DNA: TGTGCCAGCAGTTTCGAGGTGGCAGCCAAAAACATTCAGTACTTC. Translating it yields CASSFEVAAKNIQYF.

The chain uses TRBV7-3 and TRBJ2-1; 8 bases line up with TRBD2. V trimming: 1 base; J trimming: 9 bases; junction bases outside the gene matches: 14. The V gene's germline CDR1 is SGHTA and CDR2 FQGTGA. This CDR3 contains 17 residues. The CDR3 nucleotides are TGTGCCAGCAGCTTAATCCCTCACCAAGCGGGGGAAGGTGAGCAGTTCTTC. Translated, it gives CASSLIPHQAGEGEQFF.

The chain is built from TRBV5-1 and TRBJ1-5, with D perhaps TRBD1 (5 bases). V lost 0 bases and J lost 4, with 14 bases in between. Germline V CDR1 and CDR2: SGHRS, YFSETQ. The CDR3 length is 16 residues. CDR3 DNA: TGCGCCAGCAGCTTGGGGCCCCAGGGTACGAATCAGCCCCAGCATTTT. This sequence encodes CASSLGPQGTNQPQHF.

The table lists this clonotype with a few counts. The J gene is TRBJ2-1, the V gene TRBV24-1; 16 nucleotides match TRBD2. Germline CDR1 and CDR2: KGHDR and SFDVKD. J lost 7 bases, V lost 3 bases, and 11 bases had no gene match. The CDR3 totals 19 residues. The CDR3 loop is CATSDPSGTSGRAANEQFF. CDR3 nucleotides: TGTGCCACCAGTGATCCCTCCGGGACTAGCGGGAGGGCCGCGAATGAGCAGTTCTTC.

V is TRBV28 and J is TRBJ2-2; D remains unclear. This CDR3 has 15 residues. The germline gives CDR1 MDHEN, CDR2 SYDVKM. V gave up 5 bases and J gave up 5 bases, with 15 bases separating them. CDR3 residues: CASSKFTMRTGELFF. CDR3 nucleotides: TGTGCCAGCAGTAAGTTCACCATGAGGACCGGGGAGCTGTTTTTT.

The V and J genes are TRBV7-6 and TRBJ2-7; a weak D match, TRBD1 (6 bases). CDR3 size: 12 residues. V lost 5 bases and J lost 4, with 9 bases in between. Per germline, CDR1 SGHVS and CDR2 FNYEAQ. The CDR3 DNA reads as TGTGCCAGCAGCGACACAGGGTACGAGCAGTACTTC. Its translation: CASSDTGYEQYF.

CDR3 in DNA: TGTGCCAGCAGCCGGACAACTAACACCGGGGAGCTGTTTTTT. Protein product: CASSRTTNTGELFF. The chain joins TRBV7-2 to TRBJ2-2; D perhaps matches TRBD1 (5 bases). Germline CDR1 is SGHTA and CDR2 is FQGNSA. The CDR3 is 14 amino acids. Trimming stripped 5 bases from V and 2 bases from J, with 9 bases between.

The chain links TRBV20-1 to TRBJ2-2; tentatively, D is TRBD2 (7 bases). V lost 6 bases to trimming and J lost 4 bases, with 15 bases between them. CDR1 and CDR2 from the germline V gene are DFQATT and SNEGSKA (reference sequence). The CDR3 covers 14 residues. DNA for the CDR3: TGCAGTGCAAAGGGGGGGGCCCTCACCGGGGAGCTGTTTTTT. Its translation is CSAKGGALTGELFF.

The J gene is TRBJ2-1, the V gene TRBV6-5; 10 bases align to TRBD2. The germline CDR1 and CDR2 sequences are MNHEY and SVGAGI. The CDR3 runs 14 residues. The ends lost 5 bases at V and 5 bases at J; junction bases unmatched: 3. The CDR3 sequence: CASSPGLANNEQFF. CDR3 nucleotide sequence: TGTGCCAGCAGTCCGGGACTAGCGAACAATGAGCAGTTCTTC.

The V gene is TRBV6-2 or TRBV6-3, the J gene TRBJ2-2; tentatively, D is TRBD1 (6 bases). V lost 6 bases and J lost 7, with 12 bases in between. In germline, CDR1 is MNHEY, CDR2 SVGEGT. The CDR3 extends over 13 amino acids. The CDR3 bases are TGTGCCAGCAGGATAGGGGGAGTCGGGGAGCTGTTTTTT. Protein: CASRIGGVGELFF.

Only a few counts were recorded for this clonotype. The chain is built from TRBV5-1 and TRBJ2-2; 7 bases align to TRBD2. Germline loops: CDR1 SGHRS, CDR2 YFSETQ. CDR3 length: 16 amino acids. V lost 1 base and J lost 7; bases outside the gene matches: 10. The CDR3 DNA sequence: TGCGCCAGCAGCTTGTCACCGGGAGGCCAGAGCGGGGAGCTGTTTTTT. Translation: CASSLSPGGQSGELFF.

This clonotype was seen only a few times. V is TRBV19 and J is TRBJ1-1, with D uncertain. Trimming shortened V by 7 bases and J by 10 bases, and 13 bases separated the two germline ends. CDR3 length equals 11 residues. Germline V CDR1 and CDR2: LNHDA, SQIVND (reference sequence). For the CDR3, the DNA is TGTGCCAGTACCTATGGGAGCGCAGCTTTCTTT. Translation gives CASTYGSAAFF.

This rearrangement joins TRBV6-1 to TRBJ2-3; weak D call: TRBD2 (7 bases). The length of the CDR3 is 14 residues. The V end was cut by 7 bases, the J end by 10 bases, with 21 bases between. Germline values: CDR1 MNHNS, CDR2 SASEGT. The CDR3 sequence: CASTTRGPVIAQYF. DNA of the CDR3: TGTGCCAGCACCACGCGGGGGCCGGTTATTGCGCAGTATTTT.

This clonotype was recorded a few times. The chain uses TRBV6-2 or TRBV6-3 and TRBJ2-7, with a tentative D call TRBD2 (5 bases). V lost 7 bases and J lost 0, with 16 bases in between. This CDR3 spans 15 amino acids. The germline V gene encodes CDR1 MNHEY and CDR2 SVGEGT. The CDR3 protein is CASTTWDSDSYEQYF. CDR3 DNA sequence: TGTGCCAGCACCACGTGGGATAGCGACTCCTACGAGCAGTACTTC.

This clonotype was counted only a few times. The rearrangement links TRBV2 to TRBJ1-4; 8 bases are shared with TRBD1. Per germline, CDR1 SNHLY and CDR2 FYNNEI. Trimming cost V 3 bases and J 4 bases; bases outside gene matches: 1. This CDR3 has 14 amino acids. DNA for the CDR3: TGTGCCAGCAGTGAGGACAGGGTTAATGAAAAACTGTTTTTT. This translates into CASSEDRVNEKLFF. Supplemented by reference TRBV2 and TRBJ1-4, the full variable domain reads EPEVTQTPSHQVTQMGQEVILRCVPISNHLYFYWYRQILGQKVEFLVSFYNNEISEKSEIFDDQFSVERPDGSNFTLKIRSTKLEDSAMYFCASSEDRVNEKLFFGSGTQLSVL.

This clonotype was seen a few times. The chain links TRBV5-5 to TRBJ1-5; tentative D call: TRBD1 (5 bases). The CDR3 totals 14 residues. Germline V lookup: CDR1 SGHKS, CDR2 YYEKEE (reference sequence). V shed 3 bases and J shed 6 bases, with 13 bases lying between them. CDR3 in amino acids: CASSWDPSGQPQHF. DNA of the CDR3: TGTGCCAGCAGCTGGGACCCTTCCGGTCAGCCCCAGCATTTT.

This chain joins TRBV20-1 and TRBJ1-1; 9 nucleotides match TRBD1. CDR3 size: 13 residues. The germline gives CDR1 DFQATT, CDR2 SNEGSKA (reference sequence). V shed 5 bases and J 4 bases; nucleotides not matched to a gene: 5. The CDR3 coding sequence is TGCAGTGCTCCTAGACAGGGGGTCACTGAAGCTTTCTTT. It codes for CSAPRQGVTEAFF.